The clone carrying this TCR beta chain was seen a few times. Its antigen is currently unknown. The sample originates from a study of response to subunit inactivated influenza vaccine. General study points: Each seasonal influenza vaccination recruits few new T cells, the authors suggested.

One entry per CDR3 protein, called by TCRdb with MiXCR from the RT-PCR reads. The table records a few hundred thousand distinct CDR3 sequences, roughly 20% of them present only once. Here the sequenced sample was PBMCs from blood, taken less than 22 months after vaccination. This TCR was recovered from a man aged 50 to 69 who received an inactivated influenza vaccine.

CDR3 in DNA: TGCGCCAGCAGCCGCACCCTAGCGGGAGGGCCCTCCGAGACCCAGTACTTC. Its translation: CASSRTLAGGPSETQYF. This chain links TRBV4-3 with TRBJ2-5, with 12 positions matching TRBD2. The germline V gene encodes CDR1 LGHNA and CDR2 YSLEER. The CDR3 is 17 amino acids. With 4 bases clipped from V and 5 bases from J, the junction kept 11 bases outside the gene matches.